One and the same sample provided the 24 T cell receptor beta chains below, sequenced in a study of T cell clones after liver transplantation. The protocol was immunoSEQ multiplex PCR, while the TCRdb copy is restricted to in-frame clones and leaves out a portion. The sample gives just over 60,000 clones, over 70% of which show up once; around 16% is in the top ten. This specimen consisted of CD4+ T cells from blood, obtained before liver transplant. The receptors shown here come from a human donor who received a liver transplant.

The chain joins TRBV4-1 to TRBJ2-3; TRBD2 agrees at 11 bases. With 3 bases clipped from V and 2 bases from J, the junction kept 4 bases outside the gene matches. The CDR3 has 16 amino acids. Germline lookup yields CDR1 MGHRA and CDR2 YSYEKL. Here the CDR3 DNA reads TGCGCCAGCAGCCAGACTAGCGGGGTGCCCACAGATACGCAGTATTTT. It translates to CASSQTSGVPTDTQYF.

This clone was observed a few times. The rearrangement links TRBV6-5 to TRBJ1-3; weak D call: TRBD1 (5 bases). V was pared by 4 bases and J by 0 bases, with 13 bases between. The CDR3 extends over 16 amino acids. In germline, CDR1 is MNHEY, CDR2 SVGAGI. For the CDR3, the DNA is TGTGCCAGCAGTTCCGGGACTCTGAGCTCTGGAAACACCATATATTTT. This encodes CASSSGTLSSGNTIYF.

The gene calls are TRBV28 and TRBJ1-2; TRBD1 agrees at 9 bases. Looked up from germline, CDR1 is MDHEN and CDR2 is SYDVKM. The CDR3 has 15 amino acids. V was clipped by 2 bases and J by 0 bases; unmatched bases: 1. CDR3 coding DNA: TGTGCCAGCAGTTTAGGGACAGGGACTAACTATGGCTACACCTTC. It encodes CASSLGTGTNYGYTF.

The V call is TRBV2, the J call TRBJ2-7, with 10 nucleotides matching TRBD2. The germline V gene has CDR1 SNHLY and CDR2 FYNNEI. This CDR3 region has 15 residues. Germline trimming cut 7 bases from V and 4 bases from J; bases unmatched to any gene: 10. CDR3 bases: TGTGCCAGCACCGAAGGTACTAGCGGGGTATACGAGCAGTACTTC. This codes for CASTEGTSGVYEQYF.

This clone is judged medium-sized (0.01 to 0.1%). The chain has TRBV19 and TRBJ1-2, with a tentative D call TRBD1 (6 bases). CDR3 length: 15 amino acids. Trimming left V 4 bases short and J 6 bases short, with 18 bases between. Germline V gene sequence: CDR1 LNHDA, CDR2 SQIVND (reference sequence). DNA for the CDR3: TGTGCCAGTAGTACGCCTCGCGCGGGGGCTGATGGCTACACCTTC. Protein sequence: CASSTPRAGADGYTF.

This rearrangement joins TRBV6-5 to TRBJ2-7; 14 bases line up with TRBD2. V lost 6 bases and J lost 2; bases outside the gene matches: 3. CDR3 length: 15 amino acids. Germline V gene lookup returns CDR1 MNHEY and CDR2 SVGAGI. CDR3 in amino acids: CASRRLAGGTYEQYF. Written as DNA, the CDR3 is TGTGCCAGCAGACGACTAGCGGGGGGGACCTACGAGCAGTACTTC.

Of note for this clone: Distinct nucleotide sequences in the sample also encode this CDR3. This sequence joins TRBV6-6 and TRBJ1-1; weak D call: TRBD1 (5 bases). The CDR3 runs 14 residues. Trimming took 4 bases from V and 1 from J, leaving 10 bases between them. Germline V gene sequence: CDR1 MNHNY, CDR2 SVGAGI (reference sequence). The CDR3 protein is CASSSRQGNTEAFF. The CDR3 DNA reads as TGTGCCAGCAGTTCCCGCCAGGGGAACACTGAAGCTTTCTTT.

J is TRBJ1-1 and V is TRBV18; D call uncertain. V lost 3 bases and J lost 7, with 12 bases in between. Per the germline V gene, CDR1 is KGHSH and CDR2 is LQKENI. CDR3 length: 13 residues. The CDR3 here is CASSPQRQDEAFF. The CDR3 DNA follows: TGTGCCAGCTCACCCCAACGGCAGGATGAAGCTTTCTTT.

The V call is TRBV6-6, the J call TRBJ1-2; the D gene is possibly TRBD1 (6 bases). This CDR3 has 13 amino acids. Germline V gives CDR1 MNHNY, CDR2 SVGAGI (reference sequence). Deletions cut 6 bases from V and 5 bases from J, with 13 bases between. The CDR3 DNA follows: TGTGCCAGCAGCGGACAGATAATATATGGCTACACCTTC. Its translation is CASSGQIIYGYTF.

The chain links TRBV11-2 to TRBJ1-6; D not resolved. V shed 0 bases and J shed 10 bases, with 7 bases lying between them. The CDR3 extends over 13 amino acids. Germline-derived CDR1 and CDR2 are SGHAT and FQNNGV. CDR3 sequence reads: CASSLDHFSPLHF. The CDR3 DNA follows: TGTGCCAGCAGCTTAGATCACTTCTCACCCCTCCACTTT.

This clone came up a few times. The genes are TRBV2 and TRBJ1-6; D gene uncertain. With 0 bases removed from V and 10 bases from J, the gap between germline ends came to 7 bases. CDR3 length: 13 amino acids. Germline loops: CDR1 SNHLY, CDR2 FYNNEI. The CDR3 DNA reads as TGTGCCAGCAGTGAAGCGGCCAGGTCACCCCTCCACTTT. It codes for CASSEAARSPLHF.

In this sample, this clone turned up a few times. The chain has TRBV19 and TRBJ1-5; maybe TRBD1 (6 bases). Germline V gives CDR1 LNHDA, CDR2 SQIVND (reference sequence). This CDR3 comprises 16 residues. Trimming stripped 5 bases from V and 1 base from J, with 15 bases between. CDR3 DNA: TGTGCCAGTAGTGCCTACGGACAGAACAGCAATCAGCCCCAGCATTTT. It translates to CASSAYGQNSNQPQHF.

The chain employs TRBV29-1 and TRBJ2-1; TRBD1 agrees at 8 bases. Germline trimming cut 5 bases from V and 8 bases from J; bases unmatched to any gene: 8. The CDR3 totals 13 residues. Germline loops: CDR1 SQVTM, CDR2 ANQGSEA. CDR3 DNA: TGCAGCGTTCCGAGACAGGGGCTGCATGAGCAGTTCTTC. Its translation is CSVPRQGLHEQFF.

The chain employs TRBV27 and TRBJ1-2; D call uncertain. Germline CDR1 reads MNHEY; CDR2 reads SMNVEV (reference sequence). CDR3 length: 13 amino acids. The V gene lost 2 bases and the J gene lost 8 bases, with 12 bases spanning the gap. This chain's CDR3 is CASSLSGVGGYTF. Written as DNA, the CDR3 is TGTGCCAGCAGTTTAAGCGGGGTTGGAGGCTACACCTTC.

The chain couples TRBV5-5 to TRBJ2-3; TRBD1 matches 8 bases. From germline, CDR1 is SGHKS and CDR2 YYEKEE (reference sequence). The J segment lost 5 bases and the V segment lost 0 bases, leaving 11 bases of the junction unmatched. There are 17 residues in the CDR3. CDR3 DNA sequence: TGTGCCAGCAGCTTGGGCCTGGCAGGGGGCCAGGTAGATACGCAGTATTTT. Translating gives CASSLGLAGGQVDTQYF.

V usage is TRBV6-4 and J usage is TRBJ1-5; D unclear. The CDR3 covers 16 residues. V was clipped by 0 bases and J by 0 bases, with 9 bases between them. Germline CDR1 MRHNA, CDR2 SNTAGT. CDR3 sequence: CASSDSAGHSNQPQHF. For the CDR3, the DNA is TGTGCCAGCAGTGACTCTGCAGGCCATAGCAATCAGCCCCAGCATTTT.

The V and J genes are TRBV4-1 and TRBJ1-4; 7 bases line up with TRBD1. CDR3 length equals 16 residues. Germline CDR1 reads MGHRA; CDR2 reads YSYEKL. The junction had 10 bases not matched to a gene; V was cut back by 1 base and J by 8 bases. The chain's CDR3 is CASSQVWAGGKEKLFF. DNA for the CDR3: TGCGCCAGCAGCCAAGTGTGGGCAGGGGGAAAGGAAAAACTGTTTTTT.

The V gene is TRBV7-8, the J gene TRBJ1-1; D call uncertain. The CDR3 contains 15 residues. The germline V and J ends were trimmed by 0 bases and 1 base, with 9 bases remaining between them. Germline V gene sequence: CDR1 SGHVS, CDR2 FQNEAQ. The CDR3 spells CASSLALLANTEAFF. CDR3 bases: TGTGCCAGCAGCTTAGCATTGTTGGCGAACACTGAAGCTTTCTTT.

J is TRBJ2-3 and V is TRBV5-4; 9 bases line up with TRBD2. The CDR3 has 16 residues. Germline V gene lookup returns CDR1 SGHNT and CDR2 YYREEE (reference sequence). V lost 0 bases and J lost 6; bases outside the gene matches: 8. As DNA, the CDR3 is TGTGCCAGCAGCTTGGATGGGGGGACTAGCCGCGATACGCAGTATTTT. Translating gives CASSLDGGTSRDTQYF.

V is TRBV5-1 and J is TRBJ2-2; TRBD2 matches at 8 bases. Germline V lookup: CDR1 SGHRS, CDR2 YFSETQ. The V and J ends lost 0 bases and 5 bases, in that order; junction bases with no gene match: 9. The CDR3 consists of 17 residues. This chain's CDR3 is CASSLGEVGGATGELFF. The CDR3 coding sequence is TGCGCCAGCAGCTTGGGCGAGGTCGGGGGGGCGACCGGGGAGCTGTTTTTT.

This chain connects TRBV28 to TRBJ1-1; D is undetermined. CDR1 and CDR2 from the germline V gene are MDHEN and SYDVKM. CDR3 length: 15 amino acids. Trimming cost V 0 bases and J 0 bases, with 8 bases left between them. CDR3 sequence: CASSLWGSMNTEAFF. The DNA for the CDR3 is TGTGCCAGCAGTTTATGGGGCAGTATGAACACTGAAGCTTTCTTT.

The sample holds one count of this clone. CDR3 loop: CASSSEPSSGANVLTF. The DNA of the CDR3 is TGTGCCAGCAGCTCGGAGCCTAGCTCTGGGGCCAACGTCCTGACTTTC. The chain recombines TRBV7-8 with TRBJ2-6; D uncertain. CDR1 is SGHVS, CDR2 FQNEAQ, per germline. The V gene lost 4 bases and the J gene lost 0 bases, with 10 bases spanning the gap. The CDR3 is made up of 16 amino acids.

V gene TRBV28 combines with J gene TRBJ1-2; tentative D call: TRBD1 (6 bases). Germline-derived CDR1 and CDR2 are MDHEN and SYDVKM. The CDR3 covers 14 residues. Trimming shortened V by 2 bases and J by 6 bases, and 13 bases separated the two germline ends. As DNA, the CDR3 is TGTGCCAGCAGTTTAGGGGTCAGGGGCGATGGCTACACCTTC. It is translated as CASSLGVRGDGYTF.

This CDR3 is CASSQRYGTGPYEQYF. The CDR3 DNA reads TGTGCCAGCAGTCAAAGATACGGGACAGGGCCCTACGAGCAGTACTTC. The chain has TRBV2 and TRBJ2-7, with TRBD1 matching over 9 bases. CDR1 SNHLY and CDR2 FYNNEI come from the germline V gene. The junction had 10 bases not matched to a gene; V was cut back by 5 bases and J by 2 bases. The CDR3 extends over 16 amino acids.